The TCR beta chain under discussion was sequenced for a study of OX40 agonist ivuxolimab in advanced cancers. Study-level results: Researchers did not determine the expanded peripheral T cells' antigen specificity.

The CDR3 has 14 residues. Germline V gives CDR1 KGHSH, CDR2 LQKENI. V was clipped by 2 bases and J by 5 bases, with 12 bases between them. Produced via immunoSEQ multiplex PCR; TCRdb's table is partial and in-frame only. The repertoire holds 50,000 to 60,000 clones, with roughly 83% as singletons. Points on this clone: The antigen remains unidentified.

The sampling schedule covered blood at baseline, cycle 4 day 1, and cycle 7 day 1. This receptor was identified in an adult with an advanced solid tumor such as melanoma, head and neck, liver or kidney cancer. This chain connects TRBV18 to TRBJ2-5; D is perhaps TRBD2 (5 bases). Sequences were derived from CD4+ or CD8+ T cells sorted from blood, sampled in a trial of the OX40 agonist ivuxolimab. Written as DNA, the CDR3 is TGTGCCAGCTCACCAGGACTTAGCCGGGAGACCCAGTACTTC. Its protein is CASSPGLSRETQYF. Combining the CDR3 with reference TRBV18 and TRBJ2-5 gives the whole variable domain NAGVMQNPRHLVRRRGQEARLRCSPMKGHSHVYWYRQLPEEGLKFMVYLQKENIIDESGMPKERFSAEFPKEGPSILRIQQVVRGDSAAYFCASSPGLSRETQYFGPGTRLLVL.